This T cell receptor beta chain was documented in a study of identical twins. On this clonotype: An end of the junction does not agree with germline; a read error may underlie this.

Unique molecular identifiers were present on cDNA, and template switching added a universal primer site. TCRdb re-called the 5' RACE reads through MiXCR, storing one row per CDR3 protein. The table has about 890,000 distinct CDR3 sequences, over 9% seen once. Germline CDR1 and CDR2: ENHRY and SYGVKD. The CDR3 sequence is 14 residues long. The same data also went into a second study, on yellow fever vaccine responses in identical twins. As that study records: Twins' vaccine T cell response reportedly seemed partly convergent, partly personalized.

This rearrangement joins TRBV10-3 to TRBJ2-5, with D tentatively TRBD1 (6 bases). The sequence came from a woman younger than 30 in good health. Sequenced input: PBMCs. CDR3 loop: CAISEQGMGETRYF. The CDR3 DNA reads as TGTGCCATCAGTGAACAGGGAATGGGAGAGACCCGGTACTTC.